These 30 T cell receptor beta chains came from one sample sequenced in a study of blood T cell repertoires in COVID-19 (dated by TCRdb to the early 2020s). The library was produced with the immunoSEQ multiplex PCR assay. TCRdb carries this immuneACCESS record with in-frame sequences only. Its versions omit some clonotypes, under half of them owing to an unresolved V gene in the studies checked, with the rest unexplained. For this sample there are 200,000 to 250,000 clones; more than 75% appear just once. In total, the top ten clones hold about 3% of the sample. The sequenced sample was peripheral blood. The receptors were gathered from a man aged 45-60 years who had recovered from COVID-19.

The V call is TRBV5-1, the J call TRBJ1-4; D is perhaps TRBD1 (6 bases). The germline V and J ends were trimmed by 2 bases and 8 bases, with 16 bases remaining between them. CDR1 SGHRS and CDR2 YFSETQ come from the germline V gene. This CDR3 is built from 15 residues. The CDR3 loop is CASSFDRGAGEKLFF. In nucleotides, the CDR3 is TGCGCCAGCAGCTTCGACCGGGGGGCGGGGGAAAAACTGTTTTTT.

This clone was detected a few times. The rearrangement joins TRBV7-2 to TRBJ1-3; D is uncertain. The CDR3 covers 17 residues. The V end lost 4 bases, the J end lost 4 bases, and 20 bases lay between the germline ends. In germline, CDR1 is SGHTA, CDR2 FQGNSA. The CDR3 DNA follows: TGTGCCAGCAGCTCCGCTAACATTCGGGGATCAGGAAACACCATATATTTT. Translation: CASSSANIRGSGNTIYF.

The rearrangement links TRBV11-2 to TRBJ2-1; D may be TRBD1 (6 bases). Germline assignment: CDR1 SGHAT and CDR2 FQNNGV. The CDR3 totals 15 residues. V dropped 0 bases and J dropped 3 bases, with 9 bases sitting between them. The CDR3 bases are TGTGCCAGCAGCTTAGAGGGGGCCGGCTACAATGAGCAGTTCTTC. It codes for CASSLEGAGYNEQFF. Complete variable domain (other parts from reference TRBV11-2 and TRBJ2-1): EAGVAQSPRYKIIEKRQSVAFWCNPISGHATLYWYQQILGQGPKLLIQFQNNGVVDDSQLPKDRFSAERLKGVDSTLKIQPAKLEDSAVYLCASSLEGAGYNEQFFGPGTRLTVL.

The chain couples TRBV28 to TRBJ2-3; 9 bases are a match to TRBD1. Trimming at V came to 4 bases and at J to 5 bases, leaving 10 bases not matched to a gene. There are 16 residues in the CDR3. CDR1 is MDHEN and CDR2 is SYDVKM in the germline V gene. The CDR3 sequence is CASSSFGTGFQDTQYF. The CDR3 DNA is TGTGCCAGCAGTTCCTTCGGGACAGGGTTTCAAGATACGCAGTATTTT. Variable domain in full (rest from reference TRBV28 and TRBJ2-3): DVKVTQSSRYLVKRTGEKVFLECVQDMDHENMFWYRQDPGLGLRLIYFSYDVKMKEKGDIPEGYSVSREKKERFSLILESASTNQTSMYLCASSSFGTGFQDTQYFGPGTRLTVL.

CDR3 sequence reads: CASSINRGLETQYF. CDR3 coding DNA: TGTGCCAGTAGTATAAACAGGGGTTTGGAGACCCAGTACTTC. This chain connects TRBV19 to TRBJ2-5; 7 bases map to TRBD1. Germline trimming cut 2 bases from V and 5 bases from J; bases unmatched to any gene: 5. Germline V CDR1 and CDR2: LNHDA, SQIVND (reference sequence). This CDR3 is built from 14 residues.

This rearrangement joins TRBV6-4 to TRBJ2-7, with 10 positions matching TRBD1. The CDR3 runs 15 residues. Germline loops: CDR1 MRHNA, CDR2 SNTAGT. The ends lost 6 bases at V and 6 bases at J; junction bases unmatched: 11. CDR3 nucleotides: TGTGCCAGCAGACTCGGGGGGACAGGGGATAGCGAGCAGTACTTC. Amino acids: CASRLGGTGDSEQYF.

The chain couples TRBV6-5 to TRBJ2-1; D may be TRBD2 (5 bases). V lost 5 bases and J lost 9, with 14 bases in between. This CDR3 spans 13 amino acids. Germline V gene sequence: CDR1 MNHEY, CDR2 SVGAGI. The CDR3 reads CASSMGARSEQFF. CDR3 nucleotides: TGTGCCAGCAGTATGGGAGCCCGAAGTGAGCAGTTCTTC.

The chain is built from TRBV19 and TRBJ2-1; a weak D match, TRBD1 (6 bases). Germline V gives CDR1 LNHDA, CDR2 SQIVND (reference sequence). Trimming took off 4 bases at V and 9 bases at J, with 16 bases between the two ends. The length of the CDR3 is 14 residues. The CDR3 sequence is CASSTLTRQVEQFF. The CDR3 region has the DNA TGTGCCAGTAGTACCCTAACCCGACAGGTTGAGCAGTTCTTC.

This sequence joins TRBV27 and TRBJ2-3; TRBD2 matches 8 bases. Germline trimming cut 4 bases from V and 0 bases from J; bases unmatched to any gene: 12. The CDR3 is made up of 18 amino acids. Per the germline V gene, CDR1 is MNHEY and CDR2 is SMNVEV (reference sequence). The chain's CDR3 is CASSSHLLAVSSTDTQYF. As DNA, the CDR3 is TGTGCCAGCAGTTCACATTTACTAGCGGTATCTAGCACAGATACGCAGTATTTT.

The chain recombines TRBV28 with TRBJ2-7; 8 nucleotides agree with TRBD1. The CDR3 runs 15 residues. The V segment lost 4 bases and the J segment 4 bases; nucleotides outside the gene matches: 9. Germline V gene data show CDR1 as MDHEN and CDR2 as SYDVKM. For the CDR3, the DNA is TGTGCCAGCAGTTACAGGACAGGGTTGGGTTACGAGCAGTACTTC. Its protein product is CASSYRTGLGYEQYF.

This clone has only one observation. This chain connects TRBV9 to TRBJ1-5; maybe TRBD1 (6 bases). Germline CDR1 reads SGDLS; CDR2 reads YYNGEE. V lost 3 bases, J lost 4 bases, and 14 bases lay in between. CDR3 size: 15 residues. The CDR3 is CASSATTGWNQPQHF. In DNA form, the CDR3 reads TGTGCCAGCAGCGCGACCACAGGGTGGAATCAGCCCCAGCATTTT.

The J gene is TRBJ2-2, the V gene TRBV5-5; TRBD2 might be the D (6 bases). Trimming stripped 4 bases from V and 0 bases from J, with 10 bases between. The germline V gene has CDR1 SGHKS and CDR2 YYEKEE (reference sequence). The CDR3 consists of 15 residues. CDR3 nucleotides: TGTGCCAGCAGCCCGGAGGGTTCGAACACCGGGGAGCTGTTTTTT. As protein: CASSPEGSNTGELFF.

This clone was seen a single time. This chain joins TRBV9 and TRBJ2-7; 7 bases are a match to TRBD2. Germline CDR1 SGDLS, CDR2 YYNGEE. The V and J ends lost 4 bases and 4 bases, in that order; junction bases with no gene match: 17. The CDR3 covers 17 residues. The CDR3 loop is CASSPRRAGPGSYEQYF. Here the CDR3 DNA reads TGTGCCAGCAGCCCCCGCAGAGCGGGACCCGGTTCGTACGAGCAGTACTTC.

The rearrangement uses TRBV27 and TRBJ1-2; perhaps TRBD1 as D (5 bases). Germline V CDR1 and CDR2: MNHEY, SMNVEV (reference sequence). The CDR3 has 17 residues. Trimming left V 6 bases short and J 5 bases short, with 25 bases between. CDR3 amino acids: CASRPQGFGPPRYGYTF. In nucleotides, the CDR3 is TGTGCCAGCAGACCTCAGGGTTTTGGTCCGCCAAGGTATGGCTACACCTTC.

The CDR3 DNA reads as TGTGCCAGCGTAGATGAGCAGTTCTTC. It encodes CASVDEQFF. The V gene is TRBV27, the J gene TRBJ2-1; D not resolved. Trimming left V 8 bases short and J 8 bases short, with 4 bases between. This CDR3 region has 9 residues. Germline V gene data show CDR1 as MNHEY and CDR2 as SMNVEV (reference sequence).

The sample holds one count of this clone. The chain couples TRBV19 to TRBJ2-7; D is possibly TRBD2 (5 bases). This CDR3 is built from 13 residues. Trimming pared 3 bases from V and 5 bases from J, leaving 11 bases between. CDR1 is LNHDA, CDR2 SQIVND, per germline (reference sequence). CDR3 in amino acids: CASSMRGSHEQYF. The CDR3 nucleotides are TGTGCCAGTAGTATGAGAGGGAGCCACGAGCAGTACTTC. Looking up the rest from reference TRBV19 and TRBJ2-7 gives the full variable domain: DGGITQSPKYLFRKEGQNVTLSCEQNLNHDAMYWYRQDPGQGLRLIYYSQIVNDFQKGDIAEGYSVSREKKESFPLTVTSAQKNPTAFYLCASSMRGSHEQYFGPGTRLTVT.

The rearrangement joins TRBV13 to TRBJ2-7; the match to TRBD2 covers 12 bases. In germline, CDR1 is PRHDT, CDR2 FYEKMQ (reference sequence). J was trimmed by 5 bases and V by 4 bases; bases with no gene match: 3. The CDR3 length is 14 residues. CDR3 amino acids: CASSSLAGGNEQYF. Here the CDR3 DNA reads TGTGCCAGCAGCTCACTAGCGGGAGGAAACGAGCAGTACTTC.

V and J are TRBV5-1 and TRBJ2-3; 12 bases match TRBD2. Per germline, CDR1 SGHRS and CDR2 YFSETQ. V was pared by 1 base and J by 4 bases, with 13 bases of the junction left unmatched. This CDR3 region has 19 residues. The CDR3 DNA reads TGCGCCAGCAGCTTGTTACTAGCGGGAGGCCAGGGGTCGGCAGATACGCAGTATTTT. This translates into CASSLLLAGGQGSADTQYF.

The chain has TRBV6-5 and TRBJ2-5; TRBD1 matches at 12 bases. Trimming removed 5 bases from V and 5 bases from J; junction bases left unmatched: 6. The CDR3 runs to 15 residues. Germline lookup yields CDR1 MNHEY and CDR2 SVGAGI. The CDR3 loop reads CASSRMGQGAETQYF. CDR3 nucleotide sequence: TGTGCCAGCAGTCGAATGGGACAGGGGGCGGAGACCCAGTACTTC.

The chain uses TRBV5-1 and TRBJ2-2; 7 bases line up with TRBD2. Germline trimming cut 3 bases from V and 1 base from J; bases unmatched to any gene: 3. The CDR3 runs 15 residues. Germline-derived CDR1 and CDR2 are SGHRS and YFSETQ. CDR3 region: CASSSSSGNTGELFF. The CDR3 coding sequence is TGCGCCAGCAGCTCATCTAGCGGGAACACCGGGGAGCTGTTTTTT.

In this sample, this clone turned up a few times. The chain is built from TRBV19 and TRBJ2-2, with TRBD2 matching 12 bases. The CDR3 extends over 21 amino acids. The germline gives CDR1 LNHDA, CDR2 SQIVND (reference sequence). J gave up 2 bases and V 6 bases, and 19 bases lay outside the gene matches. The CDR3 sequence: CASRTASGRAGVPYNTGELFF. In DNA, the CDR3 is TGTGCCAGTAGGACTGCTAGCGGGAGGGCCGGAGTACCATATAACACCGGGGAGCTGTTTTTT.

The V gene is TRBV18, the J gene TRBJ1-3, with unresolved D. Germline V gene sequence: CDR1 KGHSH, CDR2 LQKENI. There are 15 residues in the CDR3. V shed 2 bases and J shed 0 bases, with 8 bases lying between them. This CDR3 is CASSPIDTSGNTIYF. Written as DNA, the CDR3 is TGTGCCAGCTCACCAATTGACACCTCTGGAAACACCATATATTTT.

In its sample, this clone was seen a few times. The rearrangement links TRBV7-2 to TRBJ1-5; D unresolved. The CDR3 runs 15 residues. The germline CDR1 and CDR2 sequences are SGHTA and FQGNSA. Trimming removed 2 bases at V and 3 bases at J, with 11 bases between. CDR3 sequence reads: CASSLQSRNNQPQHF. The CDR3 DNA reads as TGTGCCAGCAGCTTACAGAGCAGGAACAATCAGCCCCAGCATTTT.

This clone was recorded a few times. This chain links TRBV4-2 with TRBJ2-5, with 14 bases aligning to TRBD2. The V and J ends lost 0 bases and 5 bases, in that order; junction bases with no gene match: 8. Germline loops: CDR1 LGHNA, CDR2 YNFKEQ. The CDR3 is 18 residues long. The CDR3 protein is CASSQEVGTSGSSETQYF. CDR3 coding DNA: TGTGCCAGCAGCCAAGAGGTTGGGACTAGCGGGAGTTCGGAGACCCAGTACTTC.

The CDR3 loop reads CASSEGRGHYQFF. In nucleotides, the CDR3 is TGTGCCAGCAGTGAGGGTAGGGGGCACTACCAGTTCTTC. J is TRBJ2-1 and V is TRBV28; 7 bases match TRBD1. The germline V gene has CDR1 MDHEN and CDR2 SYDVKM. The CDR3 loop spans 13 amino acids. V was clipped by 5 bases and J by 13 bases; unmatched bases: 11.

The chain uses TRBV9 and TRBJ2-2; 9 nucleotides align to TRBD1. Germline V lookup: CDR1 SGDLS, CDR2 YYNGEE. V shed 2 bases, J shed 5 bases, and the junction held 7 bases outside the gene matches. The CDR3 is made up of 16 amino acids. The CDR3 loop reads CASSVAHRGQTGELFF. The CDR3 DNA is TGTGCCAGCAGCGTGGCCCACAGGGGGCAGACCGGGGAGCTGTTTTTT.

The genes are TRBV28 and TRBJ2-2, with 9 bases identical to TRBD1. This CDR3 region has 17 residues. J lost 5 bases, V lost 5 bases, and 12 bases had no gene match. CDR1 is MDHEN and CDR2 is SYDVKM in the germline V gene. The CDR3 region is CASSPPSGTGRTGELFF. The CDR3 nucleotides are TGTGCCAGCAGTCCCCCATCCGGGACAGGGAGAACCGGGGAGCTGTTTTTT.

J is TRBJ1-1 and V is TRBV27; 8 nucleotides line up with TRBD1. The germline gives CDR1 MNHEY, CDR2 SMNVEV (reference sequence). This CDR3 spans 14 amino acids. Germline trimming cut 6 bases from V and 3 bases from J; bases unmatched to any gene: 6. In DNA form, the CDR3 reads TGTGCCAGCAGGGACGGACAGGGATACACTGAAGCTTTCTTT. This gives the protein CASRDGQGYTEAFF.

The sample holds a few counts of this clone. The chain joins TRBV12-3 or TRBV12-4 to TRBJ1-1; D gene unclear. CDR3 length: 12 amino acids. Trimming pared 6 bases from V and 1 base from J, leaving 6 bases between. The CDR3 protein is CASSHTNTEAFF. The CDR3 DNA reads TGTGCCAGCAGCCACACGAACACTGAAGCTTTCTTT.

V and J are TRBV5-4 and TRBJ2-2, with D possibly TRBD2 on 5 matching bases. The V gene's germline CDR1 is SGHNT and CDR2 YYREEE (reference sequence). Trimming shortened V by 2 bases and J by 1 base, and 12 bases separated the two germline ends. There are 16 residues in the CDR3. The CDR3: CASSFGGTLNTGELFF. The CDR3 nucleotides read TGTGCCAGCAGCTTCGGAGGAACCCTGAACACCGGGGAGCTGTTTTTT.